This TCR beta chain was retrieved from a study of cytomegalovirus exposure and HLA in healthy donors. CDR3 size: 13 residues. CDR1 SQVTM and CDR2 ANQGSEA come from the germline V gene. V lost 4 bases to trimming and J lost 3 bases, with 10 bases between them. PCR employed 60 Vbeta and 13 Jbeta primers. The repertoire was sequenced with immunoSEQ multiplex PCR; TCRdb's copy has only in-frame clones and lacks some. The sample yields about 150,000 clones, 80% seen once. General observations from the study: Segments of the TCR beta V type were, in most cases, productive about 90% or about 30% of the time in an earlier analysis.

About this clone: The antigen is not known.

The V and J genes are TRBV29-1 and TRBJ1-3; no firm D call. The sequence was collected from a male donor in good health and CMV-seropositive. Sample: PBMCs. CDR3 protein: CSVGDLGGNTIYF. CDR3 in DNA: TGCAGCGTTGGAGACCTAGGTGGAAACACCATATATTTT.